Included here is one T cell receptor (beta chain) sequence, with context. A Seattle source enrolled patients during active infection and followed them longitudinally. The germline CDR1 and CDR2 sequences are MNHEY and SVGAGI. This CDR3 is 13 amino acids long. With 4 bases clipped from V and 6 bases from J, the junction kept 2 bases outside the gene matches. This sample is drawn from a study of blood T cell repertoires in COVID-19. Overall study: Sites across the United States, Italy and Spain contributed samples from acute and convalescent COVID-19. PBMCs, B-cell-depleted T cells, or T cells were the source of the cDNA or gDNA that made up the material.

Per the authors' pipeline: Estimates of nucleated cell counts were drawn from the amplification of reference gene primers. Using immunoSEQ multiplex PCR, the repertoire was profiled, and TCRdb retains in-frame clones only, with some absent. V and J calls and clone size are those listed in that table; D and trimming were worked out from the DNA. The sample holds some 64,000 clones; around 82% are singletons and the top ten take 15% to 20%. This clonotype was obtained from a man in his 60s with COVID-19, enrolled during active disease. V usage is TRBV6-5 and J usage is TRBJ1-1, with 10 bases matching TRBD1. The sequenced sample consisted of peripheral blood. The chain's CDR3 is CASSSGQGAEAFF. In DNA form, the CDR3 reads TGTGCCAGCAGTTCCGGACAGGGGGCTGAAGCTTTCTTT.